The 2 T cell receptor beta chains presented below share a single source sample, sequenced in a study of blood T cells in healthy people across ages. Primed by a sample-barcoded 5' primer and a J-beta primer mix, a second PCR proceeded for about 6 to 12 cycles. TCRdb called the 5' RACE reads again in MiXCR, with one record for every CDR3 protein. The sample consists of 550,000 to 600,000 distinct CDR3 sequences, around half of them appearing once. The source material was blood. Every receptor here comes from a man of 80 years or more in good health.

The chain is built from TRBV12-3 or TRBV12-4 and TRBJ1-2, with 8 bases fitting TRBD1. The CDR3 spans 14 residues. The junction had 9 bases not matched to a gene; V was cut back by 5 bases and J by 7 bases. The DNA of the CDR3 is TGTGCCAGCAGTCTGTTGAACAGGGGGACTGGCTACACCTTC. It yields the protein CASSLLNRGTGYTF.

This sequence joins TRBV27 and TRBJ2-7; D remains ambiguous. The CDR3 loop spans 12 amino acids. Trimming left V 10 bases short and J 6 bases short, with 16 bases between. The germline V gene has CDR1 MNHEY and CDR2 SMNVEV (reference sequence). The CDR3 coding sequence is TGTGCCATCCCTCCCAACGCGCGCGAGCAGTACTTC. Residues: CAIPPNAREQYF.